These 27 T cell receptor beta chains were sequenced from one sample in a study of cytomegalovirus exposure and HLA in healthy donors. A multiplex PCR was run with 60 Vbeta primers and 13 Jbeta primers. This table comes from immunoSEQ multiplex PCR, and its TCRdb copy is limited to in-frame clones, with some not included. The data hold over 150,000 clones, with around 80% observed a single time. The sample was PBMCs. The receptors shown here come from a man between 18 and 35 years old in good health and CMV-seronegative.

About this clone: One end of the junction is discordant with germline, which a read error may explain. The genes are TRBV7-9 and TRBJ2-7; 7 bases line up with TRBD2. Germline V gene sequence: CDR1 SEHNR, CDR2 FQNEAQ (reference sequence). CDR3 length: 13 residues. Here the CDR3 DNA reads TGTTCCAGCAGCTCTAGCGGCCTCTACGAGCAGTACTTC. Translated: CSSSSSGLYEQYF.

The genes are TRBV27 and TRBJ2-1; 11 bases fit TRBD2. Unmatched junction bases numbered 19, after V lost 5 bases and J lost 10 bases. Germline V CDR1 and CDR2: MNHEY, SMNVEV (reference sequence). The length of the CDR3 is 18 residues. The CDR3 DNA reads TGTGCCAGCAGTCTCCGGGAGATGGTAGCGGGAGGGCCTCGGGAGCAGTTCTTC. Its translation: CASSLREMVAGGPREQFF.

The V gene is TRBV5-8, the J gene TRBJ2-7, with D maybe TRBD2 (7 bases). The CDR3 has 15 residues. Germline CDR1 and CDR2: SGHTS and YDEGEE. Trimming shortened V by 3 bases and J by 4 bases, and 17 bases separated the two germline ends. The CDR3 DNA reads as TGTGCCAGCAGCTCCCAGGGAGGGGGAGAATACGAGCAGTACTTC. This gives the protein CASSSQGGGEYEQYF.

This clone was observed a single time. The chain couples TRBV19 to TRBJ2-7, with D tentatively TRBD1 (5 bases). CDR3 length: 15 amino acids. The germline V gene encodes CDR1 LNHDA and CDR2 SQIVND (reference sequence). V lost 6 bases and J lost 2, with 17 bases in between. The CDR3 nucleotides are TGTGCCAGTAGCCTCCCAGACCAGGGTACCTACGAGCAGTACTTC. It is translated as CASSLPDQGTYEQYF.

The chain recombines TRBV9 with TRBJ2-7; 13 nucleotides line up with TRBD2. The germline V gene has CDR1 SGDLS and CDR2 YYNGEE. CDR3 length: 15 residues. V lost 4 bases and J lost 6; bases outside the gene matches: 7. The CDR3 is CASSSPGLAGPEQYF. The CDR3 nucleotides are TGTGCCAGCAGCTCCCCGGGACTAGCGGGACCCGAGCAGTACTTC.

The CDR3 region is CASSVSVDTEAFF. The CDR3 DNA reads TGCGCCAGCAGTGTCTCGGTGGACACTGAAGCTTTCTTT. The rearrangement joins TRBV10-1 to TRBJ1-1; D is ambiguous. The CDR3 covers 13 residues. Germline V gene lookup returns CDR1 WNHNN and CDR2 SYGVQD (reference sequence). The germline V and J ends were trimmed by 4 bases and 3 bases, with 9 bases remaining between them.

This rearrangement joins TRBV4-1 to TRBJ1-2; 7 bases match TRBD1. The length of the CDR3 is 16 residues. Trimming removed 4 bases from V and 3 bases from J; junction bases left unmatched: 11. Germline CDR1 reads MGHRA; CDR2 reads YSYEKL. CDR3 DNA: TGCGCCAGCAGCCGACCCACAGGGGTGGGCGACTATGGCTACACCTTC. Translation gives CASSRPTGVGDYGYTF.

The chain recombines TRBV6-4 with TRBJ2-6; TRBD2 aligns across 10 bases. The CDR3 length is 16 residues. Trimming removed 4 bases from V and 0 bases from J; junction bases left unmatched: 0. CDR1 is MRHNA, CDR2 SNTAGT, per germline. The CDR3 region is CASSGLAGSGANVLTF. DNA for the CDR3: TGTGCCAGCAGTGGACTAGCGGGCTCTGGGGCCAACGTCCTGACTTTC.

The chain has TRBV7-2 and TRBJ2-3; a weak D match, TRBD2 (6 bases). Germline-derived CDR1 and CDR2 are SGHTA and FQGNSA. V shed 4 bases and J shed 14 bases, with 16 bases lying between them. The CDR3 totals 12 residues. The CDR3 sequence is CASSSGTPRRYF. CDR3 coding DNA: TGTGCCAGCAGCTCCGGGACTCCGAGGAGGTATTTT.

The table lists this clone with a count of one. V is TRBV6-4 and J is TRBJ1-5; 7 nucleotides align to TRBD1. The junction had 2 bases not matched to a gene; V was cut back by 0 bases and J by 6 bases. The CDR3 covers 14 residues. Germline assignment: CDR1 MRHNA and CDR2 SNTAGT. The CDR3 DNA reads TGTGCCAGCAGTGACTCCCAGGGGGTTCAGCCCCAGCATTTT. This translates into CASSDSQGVQPQHF.

The V gene is TRBV27, the J gene TRBJ1-5; TRBD1 is a possible D gene (5 bases). This CDR3 contains 13 residues. Germline assignment: CDR1 MNHEY and CDR2 SMNVEV (reference sequence). V gave up 5 bases and J gave up 4 bases, with 9 bases separating them. The DNA of the CDR3 is TGTGCCAGCAGTGTGCAGGGTAATCAGCCCCAGCATTTT. It codes for CASSVQGNQPQHF.

V and J are TRBV7-9 and TRBJ2-1; D perhaps matches TRBD2 (6 bases). The CDR3 runs to 13 residues. The V gene's germline CDR1 is SEHNR and CDR2 FQNEAQ (reference sequence). Trimming removed 2 bases at V and 16 bases at J, with 18 bases between. The CDR3 sequence: CASSLQGVRGNFF. The DNA of the CDR3 is TGTGCCAGCAGCTTACAGGGTGTTCGGGGGAATTTCTTC.

V usage is TRBV21-1 and J usage is TRBJ1-1; TRBD1, the table's D call, lacks a check against the DNA. TRBV21-1 is labeled a pseudogene. CDR3 length equals 19 residues. In DNA, the CDR3 is TGTGCCAGCAGCATCATAACGGCGGCAGGGGAAATTTTGAACACTGAAGCTTTCTTT. Protein sequence: CASSIITAAGEILNTEAFF.

This clone was observed a few times. The rearrangement uses TRBV29-1 and TRBJ2-3; tentatively, D is TRBD2 (5 bases). The V gene lost 6 bases and the J gene lost 6 bases, with 16 bases spanning the gap. There are 13 residues in the CDR3. Germline V lookup: CDR1 SQVTM, CDR2 ANQGSEA. The CDR3, as DNA: TGCAGCGTCGCCAAAGCGGTCCGGGATACGCAGTATTTT. Translated, it gives CSVAKAVRDTQYF.

This clone has a single count. V and J are TRBV7-9 and TRBJ2-1, with 11 positions matching TRBD2. This CDR3 comprises 13 residues. Trimming cost V 4 bases and J 10 bases; bases outside gene matches: 3. Germline loops: CDR1 SEHNR, CDR2 FQNEAQ (reference sequence). The CDR3 loop is CASSSGLAGEQFF. The DNA for the CDR3 is TGTGCCAGCAGCTCCGGACTAGCGGGCGAGCAGTTCTTC.

The J gene is TRBJ2-7, the V gene TRBV6-6; D is perhaps TRBD1 (5 bases). This CDR3 is 14 amino acids long. The V gene lost 3 bases and the J gene lost 3 bases, with 12 bases spanning the gap. Germline values: CDR1 MNHNY, CDR2 SVGAGI (reference sequence). CDR3 protein: CASSYTRVVYEQYF. The CDR3 region has the DNA TGTGCCAGCAGTTATACCAGGGTGGTCTACGAGCAGTACTTC.

The gene calls are TRBV9 and TRBJ2-5; D is possibly TRBD2 (5 bases). Trimming took off 0 bases at V and 2 bases at J, with 14 bases between the two ends. The germline gives CDR1 SGDLS, CDR2 YYNGEE. The CDR3 contains 16 residues. CDR3 sequence reads: CASSVVGQRNQETQYF. CDR3 bases: TGTGCCAGCAGCGTAGTGGGCCAGCGGAATCAAGAGACCCAGTACTTC. Filled out from reference TRBV9 and TRBJ2-5, the complete variable domain reads DSGVTQTPKHLITATGQRVTLRCSPRSGDLSVYWYQQSLDQGLQFLIQYYNGEERAKGNILERFSAQQFPDLHSELNLSSLELGDSALYFCASSVVGQRNQETQYFGPGTRLLVL.

The chain is built from TRBV11-2 and TRBJ2-7; 8 bases align to TRBD2. This CDR3 has 16 residues. Trimming cost V 0 bases and J 2 bases; bases outside gene matches: 6. Germline CDR1 reads SGHAT; CDR2 reads FQNNGV. CDR3 DNA sequence: TGTGCCAGCAGCTTAGACGGGGGGGGGATCCCCTACGAGCAGTACTTC. It is translated as CASSLDGGGIPYEQYF.

This chain joins TRBV11-2 and TRBJ2-2, with D unclear. Germline-derived CDR1 and CDR2 are SGHAT and FQNNGV. The CDR3 spans 12 residues. The DNA of the CDR3 is TGTGCTGAGTATAGGAGCACCGGGGAGCTGTTTTTT. Translated: CAEYRSTGELFF.

The chain has TRBV19 and TRBJ2-4, with 8 positions matching TRBD2. The V gene end was trimmed by 1 base and the J gene end by 7 bases; junction bases not matched to a gene: 9. CDR3 length: 16 residues. Germline CDR1 and CDR2: LNHDA and SQIVND (reference sequence). The CDR3 sequence is CASSIGPGLVRNIQYF. The CDR3 nucleotides read TGTGCCAGTAGTATAGGGCCGGGACTAGTCAGGAACATTCAGTACTTC. Together with reference TRBV19 and TRBJ2-4, the CDR3 gives the full variable domain: DGGITQSPKYLFRKEGQNVTLSCEQNLNHDAMYWYRQDPGQGLRLIYYSQIVNDFQKGDIAEGYSVSREKKESFPLTVTSAQKNPTAFYLCASSIGPGLVRNIQYFGAGTRLSVL.

In this sample, this clone turned up once. One end of the junction varies from germline; a read error may be responsible. V and J are TRBV7-8 and TRBJ2-7; maybe TRBD2 (6 bases). Germline V lookup: CDR1 SGHVS, CDR2 FQNEAQ. The length of the CDR3 is 13 residues. CDR3 protein: CASSLGRERPAGF. The CDR3 DNA reads TGTGCCAGCAGCTTAGGGAGGGAGAGGCCTGCTGGGTTC.

This clone was seen only a few times. The gene calls are TRBV10-2 and TRBJ2-3; TRBD2 aligns across 14 bases. The length of the CDR3 is 14 residues. From germline, CDR1 is WSHSY and CDR2 SAAADI. V was clipped by 3 bases and J by 8 bases; unmatched bases: 1. The CDR3 DNA follows: TGCGCCAGCAGTGAAGGACTAGCGGGAGGTACGCAGTATTTT. Residues: CASSEGLAGGTQYF.

This chain joins TRBV29-1 and TRBJ2-1; 11 nucleotides match TRBD2. The germline V gene encodes CDR1 SQVTM and CDR2 ANQGSEA. J lost 6 bases, V lost 4 bases, and 5 bases had no gene match. The CDR3 covers 14 residues. CDR3 protein: CSVVWLAGGNEQFF. DNA of the CDR3: TGCAGCGTTGTGTGGCTAGCGGGAGGCAATGAGCAGTTCTTC.

The chain recombines TRBV7-6 with TRBJ2-1, with 12 bases aligning to TRBD1. The CDR3 consists of 15 residues. Germline-derived CDR1 and CDR2 are SGHVS and FNYEAQ. Losses at the gene ends were 4 bases for V and 8 bases for J; bases not matched to a gene: 6. The CDR3 region has the DNA TGTGCCAGCAGCTCAAGGGACAGGGGGCCGCATGAGCAGTTCTTC. Its protein is CASSSRDRGPHEQFF.

This chain links TRBV27 with TRBJ1-2; D ambiguous. V lost 6 bases, J lost 5 bases, and 10 bases lay in between. CDR1 MNHEY and CDR2 SMNVEV come from the germline V gene (reference sequence). The CDR3 covers 12 residues. CDR3 coding DNA: TGTGCCAGCAGACACGCAGGTTATGGCTACACCTTC. This translates into CASRHAGYGYTF.

The rearrangement joins TRBV10-1 to TRBJ1-4; the match to TRBD1 covers 8 bases. The CDR3 is 13 amino acids. The V segment lost 6 bases and the J segment 8 bases; nucleotides outside the gene matches: 5. Germline CDR1 and CDR2: WNHNN and SYGVQD (reference sequence). This CDR3 is CASSSGGREKLFF. Here the CDR3 DNA reads TGCGCCAGCAGCTCAGGGGGCCGGGAAAAACTGTTTTTT.

The chain carries TRBV5-1 and TRBJ2-6; D may be TRBD1 (6 bases). Germline CDR1 SGHRS, CDR2 YFSETQ. The CDR3 is 18 amino acids. V dropped 4 bases and J dropped 0 bases, with 17 bases sitting between them. Here the CDR3 reads CASSVTGQGASGANVLTF. Written as DNA, the CDR3 is TGCGCCAGCAGCGTGACAGGTCAAGGAGCCTCTGGGGCCAACGTCCTGACTTTC. The variable domain in full, completed from reference TRBV5-1 and TRBJ2-6, reads KAGVTQTPRYLIKTRGQQVTLSCSPISGHRSVSWYQQTPGQGLQFLFEYFSETQRNKGNFPGRFSGRQFSNSRSEMNVSTLELGDSALYLCASSVTGQGASGANVLTFGAGSRLTVL.